Shown below are 24 T cell receptor beta chains from a single sample sequenced in a study of T cells in localized non-small cell lung cancer (TCRdb year 2020). Receptors were amplified or captured by the immunoSEQ multiplex PCR assay. Imported from immuneACCESS, the table was reduced by TCRdb to in-frame sequences with V and J called. These copies leave out some clones; in studies compared against another copy, an unresolved V gene accounts for under half, and the cause of the remainder is not known. In this sample the table shows tens of thousands of clones, roughly 87% of which occur a single time. The leading ten clones occupy roughly 15% of the sample. Sample: peripheral blood, taken before any cancer treatment. These TCRs come from a man between 40 and 70 years old with stage I squamous cell lung carcinoma.

The chain recombines TRBV5-1 with TRBJ2-3; 8 bases map to TRBD2. In germline, CDR1 is SGHRS, CDR2 YFSETQ. With V trimmed by 0 bases and J by 2 bases, 5 bases remained unmatched. This CDR3 has 16 residues. CDR3 DNA: TGCGCCAGCAGCTTGGGCGGGGGGACCCCCACAGATACGCAGTATTTT. This gives the protein CASSLGGGTPTDTQYF.

The rearrangement links TRBV6-5 to TRBJ1-4; 7 bases map to TRBD1. Losses at the gene ends were 0 bases for V and 8 bases for J; bases not matched to a gene: 3. The V gene's germline CDR1 is MNHEY and CDR2 SVGAGI. This CDR3 is 14 amino acids long. As DNA, the CDR3 is TGTGCCAGCAGTTACTCAACAGGGGCCGAAAAACTGTTTTTT. This translates into CASSYSTGAEKLFF.

This chain joins TRBV19 and TRBJ1-2, with D possibly being TRBD1 (6 bases). Germline CDR1 and CDR2: LNHDA and SQIVND (reference sequence). The ends were cut back, 3 bases at V and 1 base at J, with 12 bases in the middle. The CDR3 extends over 15 amino acids. CDR3 DNA: TGTGCCAGTAGTATCCGGGACACGAGTAACTATGGCTACACCTTC. Protein sequence: CASSIRDTSNYGYTF.

The rearrangement joins TRBV20-1 to TRBJ1-5; D unresolved. Per germline, CDR1 DFQATT and CDR2 SNEGSKA (reference sequence). Trimming removed 4 bases from V and 9 bases from J, with 10 bases in between. The CDR3 consists of 11 residues. CDR3 amino acids: CSAKGSRPQHF. CDR3 sequence (DNA): TGCAGTGCTAAGGGTTCACGGCCCCAGCATTTT.

CDR3 coding DNA: TGTGCCAGCAGCCAAGGAGGGAACACTGAAGCTTTCTTT. Protein: CASSQGGNTEAFF. The chain uses TRBV14 and TRBJ1-1, with D unresolved. This CDR3 spans 13 amino acids. CDR1 SGHDN and CDR2 FVKESK come from the germline V gene. The V end was cut by 1 base, the J end by 1 base, with 4 bases between.

This CDR3 is CASSDWGLASSYEQYF. The CDR3 DNA sequence: TGTGCCAGCAGTGATTGGGGGCTCGCTTCTTCCTACGAGCAGTACTTC. V usage is TRBV6-1 and J usage is TRBJ2-7, with D possibly matching TRBD1 (6 bases). The CDR3 sequence is 16 residues long. The germline gives CDR1 MNHNS, CDR2 SASEGT. V lost 3 bases, J lost 1 base, and 16 bases lay in between.

The CDR3: CASSLIGALPSGYTF. The CDR3 DNA is TGTGCCAGCAGTTTGATTGGGGCTTTACCCAGTGGCTACACCTTC. The chain joins TRBV27 to TRBJ1-2, with a weak D call TRBD1 (5 bases). V lost 3 bases, J lost 7 bases, and 18 bases lay in between. The length of the CDR3 is 15 residues. Germline V gene lookup returns CDR1 MNHEY and CDR2 SMNVEV (reference sequence).

The rearrangement uses TRBV7-9 and TRBJ1-1; the D is unclear. The CDR3 runs 14 residues. Trimming cost V 4 bases and J 5 bases, with 14 bases left between them. The germline V gene encodes CDR1 SEHNR and CDR2 FQNEAQ (reference sequence). For the CDR3, the DNA is TGTGCCAGCAGCTCGTCAGGCTCGGAAACTGAAGCTTTCTTT. It is translated as CASSSSGSETEAFF.

CDR3 protein: CASSLNVDGYTF. Written as DNA, the CDR3 is TGTGCCAGCAGTTTAAATGTAGATGGCTACACCTTC. The rearrangement uses TRBV28 and TRBJ1-2; no clear D. The V end lost 2 bases, the J end lost 6 bases, and 7 bases lay between the germline ends. Germline V lookup: CDR1 MDHEN, CDR2 SYDVKM. The CDR3 length is 12 residues.

The rearrangement joins TRBV19 to TRBJ1-2; D unclear. CDR1 LNHDA and CDR2 SQIVND come from the germline V gene (reference sequence). Between the trimmed V and J ends, which lost 6 bases and 2 bases, there was a span of 10 bases. This CDR3 spans 13 amino acids. CDR3 DNA sequence: TGTGCCAGTAGCCTCAGCAAAAACTATGGCTACACCTTC. It codes for CASSLSKNYGYTF.

The chain joins TRBV10-1 to TRBJ1-2; unclear D gene. Germline CDR1 is WNHNN and CDR2 is SYGVQD (reference sequence). Trimming shortened V by 3 bases and J by 3 bases, and 20 bases separated the two germline ends. The CDR3 sequence is 17 residues long. The CDR3 region is CASSEDTTESPYYGYTF. In nucleotides, the CDR3 is TGCGCCAGCAGTGAAGACACAACCGAATCCCCTTACTATGGCTACACCTTC.

The V gene is TRBV19, the J gene TRBJ2-1, with D tentatively TRBD2 (6 bases). Germline V lookup: CDR1 LNHDA, CDR2 SQIVND (reference sequence). CDR3 length equals 16 residues. Deletions cut 0 bases from V and 12 bases from J, with 21 bases between. CDR3 residues: CASSIDPSKRAGRQFF. The CDR3, as DNA: TGTGCCAGTAGTATAGATCCGAGCAAGCGGGCTGGTCGGCAGTTCTTC.

The chain uses TRBV30 and TRBJ2-3; D remains ambiguous. Germline V gene data show CDR1 as GTSNPN and CDR2 as SVGIG (reference sequence). This CDR3 spans 10 amino acids. Deletions cut 1 base from V and 7 bases from J, with 3 bases between. The CDR3 spells CAWSAYTQYF. The CDR3 bases are TGTGCCTGGAGTGCCTATACGCAGTATTTT.

The rearrangement links TRBV4-1 to TRBJ2-3; TRBD1 or TRBD2 may be the D gene (6 bases each). The ends were cut back, 0 bases at V and 1 base at J, with 11 bases in the middle. From germline, CDR1 is MGHRA and CDR2 YSYEKL. CDR3 length equals 16 residues. The CDR3 reads CASSQEGGRRTDTQYF. The CDR3, as DNA: TGCGCCAGCAGCCAAGAGGGGGGCCGACGCACAGATACGCAGTATTTT.

The chain links TRBV10-3 to TRBJ2-3; 7 nucleotides agree with TRBD2. J gave up 4 bases and V 11 bases, and 9 bases lay outside the gene matches. The CDR3 covers 13 residues. Germline values: CDR1 ENHRY, CDR2 SYGVKD. CDR3 DNA: TGTGCCGTGGGGCTAGCGGTAGCAGATACGCAGTATTTT. It is translated as CAVGLAVADTQYF.

The chain combines TRBV6-1 with TRBJ2-2; 11 positions match TRBD1. Germline CDR1 reads MNHNS; CDR2 reads SASEGT. The ends lost 2 bases at V and 4 bases at J; junction bases unmatched: 15. The CDR3 totals 20 residues. The DNA of the CDR3 is TGTGCCAGCAGTGAACCGGGACAGGGGGTGATCGGTCGACGCACCGGGGAGCTGTTTTTT. This gives the protein CASSEPGQGVIGRRTGELFF.

This clone has only a few counts. The V and J genes are TRBV7-8 and TRBJ1-4; 7 bases map to TRBD1. The germline CDR1 and CDR2 sequences are SGHVS and FQNEAQ. Losses at the gene ends were 2 bases for V and 5 bases for J; bases not matched to a gene: 8. The CDR3 has 16 amino acids. The CDR3 coding sequence is TGTGCCAGCAGCTTAATCGGGACAGCGAGAAATGAAAAACTGTTTTTT. Encoded protein: CASSLIGTARNEKLFF.

The chain has TRBV6-1 and TRBJ1-4, with 7 bases lining up with TRBD1. V shed 6 bases and J 6 bases; nucleotides not matched to a gene: 7. The CDR3 is 14 residues long. Germline CDR1 and CDR2: MNHNS and SASEGT. The CDR3 DNA reads as TGTGCCAGCAGGACAGGGCGATCGTATGAAAAACTGTTTTTT. Amino acids: CASRTGRSYEKLFF.

The rearrangement joins TRBV4-1 to TRBJ2-3; D unclear. The CDR3 extends over 12 amino acids. Trimming shortened V by 1 base and J by 5 bases, and 4 bases separated the two germline ends. CDR1 is MGHRA and CDR2 is YSYEKL in the germline V gene. The CDR3 DNA reads TGCGCCAGCAGCCAAGCAAAAGATACGCAGTATTTT. Encoded protein: CASSQAKDTQYF.

V is TRBV28 and J is TRBJ2-7, with 9 bases lining up with TRBD1. The J segment lost 5 bases and the V segment lost 6 bases, leaving 14 bases of the junction unmatched. The CDR3 is made up of 16 amino acids. Germline CDR1 and CDR2: MDHEN and SYDVKM. CDR3 DNA sequence: TGTGCCAGCAGGCCTTTTTGGGACAGGGATTACCACGAGCAGTACTTC. Translation gives CASRPFWDRDYHEQYF.

The genes are TRBV4-2 and TRBJ1-5; no clear D. V dropped 0 bases and J dropped 2 bases, with 8 bases sitting between them. CDR1 LGHNA and CDR2 YNFKEQ come from the germline V gene. The CDR3 loop spans 15 amino acids. The CDR3 sequence: CASSQEGRGNQPQHF. CDR3 DNA sequence: TGTGCCAGCAGCCAAGAGGGTAGGGGCAATCAGCCCCAGCATTTT.

This chain uses TRBV18 with TRBJ2-3; TRBD2 matches 8 bases. Trimming cost V 0 bases and J 7 bases; bases outside gene matches: 6. Germline CDR1 reads KGHSH; CDR2 reads LQKENI. The CDR3 covers 15 residues. As DNA, the CDR3 is TGTGCCAGCTCACCACCATCGGGGGGGGGAAATACGCAGTATTTT. Its translation is CASSPPSGGGNTQYF.

The chain uses TRBV18 and TRBJ1-3; D uncertain. The V gene lost 1 base and the J gene lost 4 bases, with 5 bases spanning the gap. This CDR3 has 13 amino acids. Per the germline V gene, CDR1 is KGHSH and CDR2 is LQKENI. This chain's CDR3 is CASSPQDGNTIYF. DNA for the CDR3: TGTGCCAGCTCACCACAGGACGGAAACACCATATATTTT.

In its sample, this clone was seen once. The chain combines TRBV4-1 with TRBJ2-5; D is perhaps TRBD2 (6 bases). The CDR3 loop spans 17 amino acids. The germline CDR1 and CDR2 sequences are MGHRA and YSYEKL. Trimming shortened V by 2 bases and J by 5 bases, and 21 bases separated the two germline ends. Here the CDR3 reads CASSQRIGADGGETQYF. The CDR3 nucleotides are TGCGCCAGCAGCCAACGAATTGGGGCGGATGGGGGGGAGACCCAGTACTTC.